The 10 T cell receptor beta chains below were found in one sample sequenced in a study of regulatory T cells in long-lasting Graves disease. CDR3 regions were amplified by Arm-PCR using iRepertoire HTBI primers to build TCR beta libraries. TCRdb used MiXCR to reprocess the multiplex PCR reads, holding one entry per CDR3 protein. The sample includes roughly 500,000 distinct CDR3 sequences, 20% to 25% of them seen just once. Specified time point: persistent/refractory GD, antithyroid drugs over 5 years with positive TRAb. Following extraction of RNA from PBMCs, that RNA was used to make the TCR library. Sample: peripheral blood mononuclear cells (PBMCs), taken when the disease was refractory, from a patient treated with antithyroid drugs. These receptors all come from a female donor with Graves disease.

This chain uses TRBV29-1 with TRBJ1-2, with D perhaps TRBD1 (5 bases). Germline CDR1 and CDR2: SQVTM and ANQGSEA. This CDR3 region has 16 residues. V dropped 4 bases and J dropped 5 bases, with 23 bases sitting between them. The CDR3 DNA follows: TGCAGCGTTGCGATAACGGGCGGGGCTGGCGCGTATGGCTACACCTTC. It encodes CSVAITGGAGAYGYTF.

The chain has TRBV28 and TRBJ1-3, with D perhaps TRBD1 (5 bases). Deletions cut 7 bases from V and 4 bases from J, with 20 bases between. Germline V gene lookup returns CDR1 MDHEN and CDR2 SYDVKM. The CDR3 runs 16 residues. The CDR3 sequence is CASNTRTRGDGNTIYF. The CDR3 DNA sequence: TGTGCCAGCAACACGCGAACACGGGGCGACGGAAACACCATATATTTT.

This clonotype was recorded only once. Here the CDR3 DNA reads TGTGCCACCAGCAAACCCAAAGTGACAGGGGGAGATCAGCCCCAGCATTTT. Its translation is CATSKPKVTGGDQPQHF. This chain uses TRBV15 with TRBJ1-5; TRBD1 matches at 9 bases. The CDR3 sequence is 17 residues long. Germline V CDR1 and CDR2: LNHNV, YYDKDF (reference sequence). J lost 5 bases, V lost 4 bases, and 12 bases had no gene match.

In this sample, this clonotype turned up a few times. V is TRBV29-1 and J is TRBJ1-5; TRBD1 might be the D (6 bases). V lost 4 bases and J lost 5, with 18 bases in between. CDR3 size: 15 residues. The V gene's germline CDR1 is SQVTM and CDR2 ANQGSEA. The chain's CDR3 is CSVVTRGGKDQPQHF. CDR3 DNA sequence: TGCAGCGTTGTCACTCGAGGGGGAAAAGATCAGCCCCAGCATTTT.

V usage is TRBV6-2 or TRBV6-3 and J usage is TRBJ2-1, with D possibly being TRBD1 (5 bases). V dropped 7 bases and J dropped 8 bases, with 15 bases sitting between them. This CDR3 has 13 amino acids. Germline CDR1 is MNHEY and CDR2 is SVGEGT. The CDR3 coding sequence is TGTGCCAGCAACTCCGCAGGGTTGGATGAGCAGTTCTTC. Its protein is CASNSAGLDEQFF.

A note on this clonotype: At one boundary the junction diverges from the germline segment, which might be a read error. In DNA form, the CDR3 reads TGTGCCACCAGTCGCTCCGGGTCGGGAGACGAGCAGTACTTC. The encoded protein is CATSRSGSGDEQYF. The rearrangement joins TRBV28 to TRBJ2-7, with D perhaps TRBD2 (6 bases). The CDR3 loop spans 14 amino acids. Per germline, CDR1 MDHEN and CDR2 SYDVKM.

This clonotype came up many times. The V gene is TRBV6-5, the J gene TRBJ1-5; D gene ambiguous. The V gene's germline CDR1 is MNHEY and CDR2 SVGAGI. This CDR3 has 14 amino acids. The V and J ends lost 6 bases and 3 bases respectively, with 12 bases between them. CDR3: CASRYDTHNQPQHF. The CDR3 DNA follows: TGTGCCAGCAGGTACGACACCCACAATCAGCCCCAGCATTTT.

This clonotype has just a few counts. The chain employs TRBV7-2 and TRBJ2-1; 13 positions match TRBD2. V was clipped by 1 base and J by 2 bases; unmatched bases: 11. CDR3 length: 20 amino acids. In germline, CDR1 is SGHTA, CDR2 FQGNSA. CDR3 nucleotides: TGTGCCAGCAGCTTAGGTGGACTAGCGGGAGCAAGCGGCGCCTACAATGAGCAGTTCTTC. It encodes CASSLGGLAGASGAYNEQFF.

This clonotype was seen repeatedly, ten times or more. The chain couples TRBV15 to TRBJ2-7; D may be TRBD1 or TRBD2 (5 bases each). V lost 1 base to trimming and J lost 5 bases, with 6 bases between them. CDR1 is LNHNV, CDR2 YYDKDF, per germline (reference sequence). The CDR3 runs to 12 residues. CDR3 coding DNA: TGTGCCACCAGCAGAGTGGGGGACGAGCAGTACTTC. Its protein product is CATSRVGDEQYF.

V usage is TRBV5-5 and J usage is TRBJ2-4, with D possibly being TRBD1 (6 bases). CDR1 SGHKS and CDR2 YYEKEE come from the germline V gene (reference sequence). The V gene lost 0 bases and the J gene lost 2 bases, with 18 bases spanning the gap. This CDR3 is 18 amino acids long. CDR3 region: CASSLGGHPPLTKNIQYF. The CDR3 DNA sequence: TGTGCCAGCAGCTTGGGGGGGCATCCCCCTCTAACCAAAAACATTCAGTACTTC.